This entry lists 3 T cell receptor beta chains sequenced from one sample in a study of blood T cell repertoires in COVID-19 (dated by TCRdb to 2020 to 2021). The library came from the immunoSEQ multiplex PCR assay. The clones in this table, taken by TCRdb from immuneACCESS, are in-frame only. Not every clone is retained; where verified, under half of the shortfall comes from an unresolved V gene, and the cause of the rest is unknown. This sample gives around 450,000 clones in total; 75% to 90% of them show up just once. 4% to 5.5% of the sample is held by the ten biggest clonotypes. Sequenced sample: peripheral blood. Receptor source: a woman younger than 45 with acute or convalescent COVID-19.

This sequence joins TRBV6-5 and TRBJ2-3; TRBD2 agrees at 10 bases. V trimming: 7 bases; J trimming: 5 bases; junction bases outside the gene matches: 6. The CDR3 length is 14 residues. Per the germline V gene, CDR1 is MNHEY and CDR2 is SVGAGI. CDR3 sequence: CASKRGGIQDTQYF. The CDR3, as DNA: TGTGCCAGCAAGCGGGGGGGCATTCAAGATACGCAGTATTTT.

The chain links TRBV30 to TRBJ1-1; weak D call: TRBD1 (6 bases). The CDR3 extends over 13 amino acids. Germline assignment: CDR1 GTSNPN and CDR2 SVGIG (reference sequence). The V end lost 3 bases, the J end lost 2 bases, and 10 bases lay between the germline ends. As DNA, the CDR3 is TGTGCCTGGAGCGGACAGACTAACACTGAAGCTTTCTTT. This translates into CAWSGQTNTEAFF. Together with reference TRBV30 and TRBJ1-1, the CDR3 gives the full variable domain: SQTIHQWPATLVQPVGSPLSLECTVEGTSNPNLYWYRQAAGRGLQLLFYSVGIGQISSEVPQNLSASRPQDRQFILSSKKLLLSDSGFYLCAWSGQTNTEAFFGQGTRLTVV.

V gene TRBV24-1 combines with J gene TRBJ2-2; TRBD1 agrees at 7 bases. Per the germline V gene, CDR1 is KGHDR and CDR2 is SFDVKD. The CDR3 consists of 17 residues. V lost 1 base and J lost 0; bases outside the gene matches: 4. The CDR3 region has the DNA TGTGCCACCAGTGATTTCCGGACAGGCGCGAACACCGGGGAGCTGTTTTTT. This codes for CATSDFRTGANTGELFF.